The clone carrying this T cell receptor beta chain was counted a few times. Its target is not known. One entry per CDR3 protein results from TCRdb running MiXCR on the reads. The profile covers almost 550,000 distinct CDR3 sequences, with about 17% appearing a single time and 20% to 30% taken by the ten largest. CDR1 is MNHEY and CDR2 is SMNVEV in the germline V gene (reference sequence). CDR3 length: 14 amino acids. V lost 5 bases to trimming and J lost 5 bases, with 13 bases between them. This sample was included in a study of T cell repertoires in cytomegalovirus infection. General observations from the study: Summed frequency of public TCR beta families distinguished CMV carriers with the relevant HLA.

The receptor was derived from a human donor in good health (CMV status not recorded). Some clones in this sample may be carry-over from other donors' samples. The chain employs TRBV27 and TRBJ2-1; tentatively, D is TRBD2 (6 bases). Sequencing was carried out using CD8+ T cells from PBMCs. CDR3 amino acids: CASSVGGPHNEQFF. CDR3 in DNA: TGTGCCAGCAGTGTGGGGGGTCCCCACAATGAGCAGTTCTTC.